This TCR beta chain was documented in a study of blood T cell repertoires in COVID-19. Study at large: Acute-phase and convalescent COVID-19 samples originated in the United States, Italy and Spain.

Sequenced by immunoSEQ multiplex PCR; TCRdb stores in-frame clones only, minus some. The sample shows 250,000 or so clones, approximately 84% of them seen only once. This receptor was identified in a middle-aged man with acute or convalescent COVID-19. Sequencing was done on a sample of peripheral blood.

The CDR3 is CAISESPGSGANVLTF. The CDR3, as DNA: TGTGCCATCAGTGAGTCACCGGGGTCGGGGGCCAACGTCCTGACTTTC. The chain combines TRBV10-3 with TRBJ2-6; a possible D gene is TRBD2 (5 bases). V was clipped by 0 bases and J by 4 bases, with 10 bases between them. Germline-derived CDR1 and CDR2 are ENHRY and SYGVKD. The CDR3 sequence is 16 residues long.